The T cell receptor beta chain described here comes from a study of shared clonotypes between healthy human individuals. Study outcomes and limitations: Naive CD4 clonotypes were shared across a few donors at about 5.2%.

This clone was counted ten times or more. Its target is not known. Unmatched junction bases numbered 7, after V lost 4 bases and J lost 5 bases. This CDR3 region has 16 residues. CDR1 is LNHDA, CDR2 SQIVND, per germline (reference sequence). Generated by immunoSEQ multiplex PCR, the TCRdb table keeps only in-frame clones and is missing some. This sample yields about 330,000 clones, of which roughly 70% are seen a single time; 10% belongs to the top ten. The split of CD4+ cells yielded CD45RA+ naive and CD45RA-negative memory subsets. This chain joins TRBV19 and TRBJ2-5; 13 positions match TRBD2. The clonotype was recovered from a man younger than 45 in good health. Sequencing was carried out using memory CD4+ T cells sorted from blood. The subset was: CD45RA-negative fraction. This CDR3 is CASSTGLAGDRETQYF. The CDR3 nucleotides are TGTGCCAGTAGTACAGGACTAGCGGGAGATCGGGAGACCCAGTACTTC.